This T cell receptor (beta chain) was identified in a study of T-cell reconstitution after alpha-beta-depleted transplantation in children. V lost 4 bases, J lost 3 bases, and 15 bases stayed unmatched. Germline V gene sequence: CDR1 SGHAT, CDR2 FQDESV (reference sequence). The CDR3 runs to 18 residues. This clonotype was picked up a small number of times. Unique molecular identifiers were incorporated when the TCRbeta library was constructed. From the PCR reads, TCRdb called clonotypes with MiXCR, one entry per CDR3 protein. Counted here are about 600,000 distinct CDR3 sequences, 13% occurring once; the ten biggest clones make up around 2.2%.

This sequence joins TRBV11-1 and TRBJ2-1; 7 nucleotides line up with TRBD2. The sample in question was PBMCs, mostly from graft donor cells, obtained 360 days after TCRalphabeta/CD19-depleted stem cell transplant. This receptor was obtained from a male patient between 10 and 17 years old who had a stem cell transplant for acute myeloid leukemia, so the T cells may come from the graft donor. CDR3 bases: TGTGCCAGCAGCTCCACCCCTCGGGCTAGCGGCCTCTACAATGAGCAGTTCTTC. Translation: CASSSTPRASGLYNEQFF.